This entry concerns a single TCR beta chain. The target antigen is unknown. Some clones are missing from TCRdb's copy, which holds only in-frame ones; the method was immunoSEQ multiplex PCR. Of 100,000 or so clones listed, roughly nine tenths are singletons. Germline loops: CDR1 SNHLY, CDR2 FYNNEI. Trimming took 7 bases from V and 7 from J; bases not matched to a gene: 7. This CDR3 region has 13 residues. This specimen comes from a study of OX40 agonist ivuxolimab in advanced cancers. The overall study: Enrolled patients in dose escalation had cancers that were hepatocellular carcinoma, melanoma, renal cell or head and neck cancer. One hepatocellular carcinoma and a couple of cutaneous melanoma patients partially responded.

Regarding the study as a whole: Among the least clonally expanded were partial responders at 0.1-3.0 mg/kg.

V usage is TRBV2 and J usage is TRBJ1-5, with 7 bases lining up with TRBD1. The starting material was CD4+ or CD8+ T cells sorted from blood, obtained in a trial of the OX40 agonist ivuxolimab. The receptor's source is an adult with an advanced solid tumor such as melanoma, head and neck, liver or kidney cancer. Written as DNA, the CDR3 is TGTGCCAGCAACACAGGGGAAAGCCAGCCCCAGCATTTT. Translation gives CASNTGESQPQHF. The entire variable domain, with the rest obtained from reference TRBV2 and TRBJ1-5, is as follows: EPEVTQTPSHQVTQMGQEVILRCVPISNHLYFYWYRQILGQKVEFLVSFYNNEISEKSEIFDDQFSVERPDGSNFTLKIRSTKLEDSAMYFCASNTGESQPQHFGDGTRLSIL.